A selection of T cell receptor beta chains follows, all from one sample in a study of Ad26.COV2.S vaccination and SARS-CoV-2 variants. Libraries were prepared by immunoSEQ multiplex PCR; TCRdb keeps only in-frame clonotypes and omits some of them. The sample includes approximately 410,000 clones, roughly 90% of them seen just once. This specimen consisted of peripheral blood, obtained in a trial of Ad26.COV2.S vaccine versus placebo. The source of these receptors is a person aged 18 to 65 who received the Ad26.COV2.S COVID-19 vaccine or a placebo. The CDR3 runs from the conserved cysteine through the conserved F or W. A D gene is named only where the DNA matches it firmly.

j_call: TRBJ2-7; d_call: TRBD1; v_call: TRBV7-2; cdr3_aa: CASSGTGGGYEQYF; cdr3_nt: TGTGCCAGCAGCGGGACAGGTGGGGGCTACGAGCAGTACTTC
j_call: TRBJ2-7; d_call: TRBD2; v_call: TRBV19; cdr3_aa: CASSQAGGREQYF; cdr3_nt: TGTGCCAGTAGTCAGGCGGGGGGACGCGAGCAGTACTTC
j_call: TRBJ2-1; d_call: .; v_call: TRBV10-3; cdr3_aa: CAITGPPYNEQFF; cdr3_nt: TGTGCCATCACCGGACCCCCCTACAATGAGCAGTTCTTC
j_call: TRBJ1-1; d_call: TRBD1; v_call: TRBV28; cdr3_aa: CASGRDRGYDTEAFF; cdr3_nt: TGTGCCAGCGGCAGAGACAGGGGGTACGACACTGAAGCTTTCTTT
j_call: TRBJ2-5; d_call: .; v_call: TRBV14; cdr3_aa: CASSQFRETQYF; cdr3_nt: TGTGCCAGCAGCCAATTCCGAGAGACCCAGTACTTC
j_call: TRBJ1-2; d_call: .; v_call: TRBV14; cdr3_aa: CASSPGVGPESIWYGYTF; cdr3_nt: TGTGCCAGCTCCCCCGGTGTCGGCCCAGAATCCATCTGGTATGGCTACACCTTC
j_call: TRBJ2-5; d_call: .; v_call: TRBV10-3; cdr3_aa: CAINGQAGETQYF; cdr3_nt: TGTGCCATCAATGGGCAGGCCGGGGAGACCCAGTACTTC
j_call: TRBJ2-1; d_call: .; v_call: TRBV2; cdr3_aa: CASSEVGPYEQFF; cdr3_nt: TGTGCCAGCAGTGAAGTAGGGCCCTATGAGCAGTTCTTC
j_call: TRBJ1-5; d_call: .; v_call: TRBV19; cdr3_aa: CASSTKDRPSNQPQHF; cdr3_nt: TGTGCCAGTAGTACAAAAGACAGGCCCAGCAATCAGCCCCAGCATTTT
j_call: TRBJ2-7; d_call: .; v_call: TRBV5-4; cdr3_aa: CASSLVRNEQYF; cdr3_nt: TGTGCCAGCAGCTTGGTTAGGAACGAGCAGTACTTC
j_call: TRBJ1-6; d_call: TRBD1; v_call: TRBV18; cdr3_aa: CASSPPGIGTGRSYNSPLHF; cdr3_nt: TGTGCCAGCTCACCACCAGGAATCGGGACAGGGCGCTCCTATAATTCACCCCTCCACTTT